The sequence of this TCR beta chain was determined in a study of blood T cell repertoires in COVID-19. Study information: PBMCs, B-cell-depleted T cells, or T cells were the source of the cDNA or gDNA that made up the material.

The germline CDR1 and CDR2 sequences are SGHRS and YFSETQ. The CDR3 has 14 residues. J was trimmed by 7 bases and V by 2 bases; bases with no gene match: 5. Under the authors' procedure: How many nucleated cells were present was estimated from reference gene primer amplification. Sequenced by immunoSEQ multiplex PCR; TCRdb stores in-frame clones only, minus some. V and J calls and clone size are given by that table; D and trimming were obtained from the DNA. The sample holds fewer than 250,000 clones, 83% seen once. Sequencing input: peripheral blood. V is TRBV5-1 and J is TRBJ1-5; TRBD1 matches at 8 bases. The TCR was taken from a woman in her forties or fifties with acute or convalescent COVID-19. The CDR3: CASSLTGGQQPQHF. Here the CDR3 DNA reads TGCGCCAGCAGCTTAACAGGGGGACAGCAGCCCCAGCATTTT.